This TCR beta chain appears in the sequencing data of a study of shared clonotypes between healthy human individuals. About the research overall: CD8 memory received one plate per donor, CD8 naive two, CD4 memory three and CD4 naive three.

Note on this clone: Its specificity is unknown.

Naive CD8 populations comprised CD45RO-negative cells positively selected for CCR7, excluding terminally differentiated effector memory CD45RA+ cells. In the original analysis: Filtering was not the same, since immunoSEQ gave junction-only sequences without quality scores. The assay was immunoSEQ multiplex PCR, and TCRdb's table has in-frame clones only and misses some. V and J calls plus clone size are reproduced from that table; the DNA served to infer D and trimming. In the table there are about 2.1 million clones, roughly 91% of which are singletons. General study findings and limits: A reduction in generation probabilities was seen for non-shared clonotypes relative to those shared by all four donors. Among the subsets, naive ones generally showed larger estimated richness than memory ones.

The germline V and J ends were trimmed by 6 bases and 5 bases, with 20 bases remaining between them. Germline-derived CDR1 and CDR2 are MNHEY and SMNVEV (reference sequence). The CDR3 is 15 amino acids. The TCR was taken from a man younger than 30 in good health. Some clones in this sample may be carry-over from other donors' samples. Sequences were obtained from naive CD8+ T cells from PBMCs. This chain connects TRBV27 to TRBJ2-7, with D possibly matching TRBD1 (6 bases). CDR3 sequence reads: CASSAGTGLFHEQYF. In DNA form, the CDR3 reads TGTGCCAGCAGCGCCGGCACAGGGCTCTTTCACGAGCAGTACTTC.